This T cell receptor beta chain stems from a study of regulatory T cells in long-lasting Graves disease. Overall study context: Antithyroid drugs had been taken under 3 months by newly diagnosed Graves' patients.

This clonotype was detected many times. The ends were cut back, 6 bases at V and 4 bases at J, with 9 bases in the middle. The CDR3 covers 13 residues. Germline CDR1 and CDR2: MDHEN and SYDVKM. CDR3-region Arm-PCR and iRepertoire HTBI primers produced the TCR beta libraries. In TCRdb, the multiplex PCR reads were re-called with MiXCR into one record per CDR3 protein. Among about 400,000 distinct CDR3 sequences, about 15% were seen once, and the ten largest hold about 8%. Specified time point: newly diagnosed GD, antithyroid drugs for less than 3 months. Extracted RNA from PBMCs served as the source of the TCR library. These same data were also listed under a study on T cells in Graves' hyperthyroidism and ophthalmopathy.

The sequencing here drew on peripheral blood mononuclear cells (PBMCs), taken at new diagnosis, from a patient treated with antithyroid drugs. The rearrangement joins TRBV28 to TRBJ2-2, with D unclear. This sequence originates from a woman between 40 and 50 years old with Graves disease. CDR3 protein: CASRLRLTGELFF. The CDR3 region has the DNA TGTGCCAGCAGACTGAGACTCACCGGGGAGCTGTTTTTT.